This T cell receptor (beta chain) was recovered during a study of shared clonotypes between healthy human individuals. Overall study context: A couple of female and a few male donors aged 18 to 49 were enrolled.

On this clone itself: Its target is unknown.

Study-level points and caveats: Only blood was sampled, and tissue TCR repertoires likely differ from blood ones. Memory subsets had estimated richness that was generally smaller than that of naive subsets.

TCRdb keeps only in-frame clones here, not all; method: immunoSEQ multiplex PCR. The sample carries about a million clones, around four fifths recorded once. The sequence was collected from a man aged 18 to 29 in good health. Sequenced input: memory CD4+ T cells sorted from blood. The subset: CD45RA-negative fraction.

The CDR3 loop is CASRDRAGFSYEQYF. In nucleotides, the CDR3 is TGTGCCAGCAGGGACAGGGCCGGCTTTTCCTACGAGCAGTACTTC. The rearrangement links TRBV27 to TRBJ2-7; 8 bases match TRBD1. This CDR3 has 15 residues. Germline CDR1 MNHEY, CDR2 SMNVEV (reference sequence). Trimming took 6 bases from V and 1 from J; bases not matched to a gene: 8.